The present T cell receptor (beta chain) was sequenced within a study of cytotoxic CD8 clonotypes in ibrutinib-treated CLL. Study summary: Following a median around 13 months of treatment, with a range of 6 to 36, response samples were taken. Among the samples, the mean was 255,043 productive templates and 75,000 to 95,000 productive rearrangements. Study-level results: Few clonotypes were public, and these shrank or held steady under treatment. Patients with sustained remission and those progressing were sampled at differing times.

Clones were read by immunoSEQ multiplex PCR, and TCRdb kept only the in-frame ones, dropping some. Of roughly 200,000 clones detected, roughly 77% appear once; the ten largest clones hold roughly 5.8%. A word on this clone: Its target is not known.

This CDR3 region has 13 residues. The germline V gene encodes CDR1 SGDLS and CDR2 YYNGEE. Trimming removed 1 base at V and 5 bases at J, with 9 bases between. J is TRBJ1-2 and V is TRBV9, with D possibly being TRBD1 (5 bases). The material sequenced was PBMCs, taken after 12 months of ibrutinib treatment. This TCR came from a human donor with chronic lymphocytic leukemia. The CDR3 coding sequence is TGTGCCAGCAGCGTAAATCGGGGGTATGGCTACACCTTC. Translated, it gives CASSVNRGYGYTF.